The entry that follows covers one T cell receptor (beta chain) sequence. It has no known antigen specificity. Within one base of it there is no much larger clone, and no base qualities were kept. The library relied on the immunoSEQ multiplex PCR assay. TCRdb's version of the immuneACCESS table is confined to in-frame rearrangements and falls short of the full clone set. An unresolved V gene accounts for under half of the shortfall where checked; the remainder is of unknown origin. This sample lists roughly 130,000 clones; more than 80% were detected once. The top ten hold about 7% of the sample. This sample stems from a study of radiotherapy plus CTLA-4 blockade in lung cancer (dated by TCRdb to 2016 to 2019). Notes on the research overall: Objective responses occurred in roughly 19% of enrolled patients, and 30% to 40% achieved disease control. Findings and caveats that apply to the study as a whole: Increased serum interferon-beta after radiation, together with early dynamic changes in blood T cell clones, were reported to be the strongest predictors of response. After treatment with radiotherapy and ipilimumab, TCR clones that originated in tumors expanded in peripheral blood.

The germline V gene (reference sequence) provides CDR1 LNHNV and CDR2 YYDKDF. The CDR3, from cysteine to phenylalanine, totals 17 residues. Only the CDR3 DNA stays, 51 bases, in frame from base 1. Germline trimming: 2 bases from V, 0 bases from J; junction bases outside gene matches: 6. The study tested focal radiation therapy combined with CTLA-4 blockade (ipilimumab) in patients with chemo-refractory metastatic non-small-cell lung cancer. The specimen comprised peripheral blood, sampled from a patient treated with radiotherapy plus ipilimumab. This TCR was recovered from a human donor with non-small cell lung cancer that progressed on radiotherapy plus ipilimumab. This sequence uses TRBV15 and TRBJ2-1; 8 middle bases align to TRBD2. Read as DNA, the sequence is TGTGCCACCAGCAGAACTAGCGGCCCGAGCTCCTACAATGAGCAGTTCTTC. This codes for CATSRTSGPSSYNEQFF. Reference TRBV15 and TRBJ2-1 proteins supply the regions before and after the CDR3; the full variable domain is: DAMVIQNPRYQVTQFGKPVTLSCSQTLNHNVMYWYQQKSSQAPKLLFHYYDKDFNNEADTPDNFQSRRPNTSFCFLDIRSPGLGDTAMYLCATSRTSGPSSYNEQFFGPGTRLTVL.